This T cell receptor beta chain was retrieved from a study of T cell clonotyping in hematopoietic cell transplantation. Turning to the study itself: Pretransplant recipient samples were taken after cytoreduction. Overall study findings and caveats: Few recipient clonotypes overlapped donors; over 95% were de novo at given depth. No sorting was done, leaving CD4 and CD8 contributions mixed.

Note on this clone: Its specificity is unknown.

The time point denotes: recipient sample about 28 days before transplant, after cytoreduction. Germline CDR1 and CDR2: LGHNA and YSLEER. V gave up 0 bases and J gave up 4 bases, with 15 bases separating them. The CDR3 is 16 amino acids. Repertoires were generated with immunoSEQ multiplex PCR, while TCRdb's copy carries only in-frame clones and drops some. In the table there are about 45,000 clones, approximately 82% of which are singletons. The rearrangement links TRBV4-3 to TRBJ1-2; no clear D. This material consisted of peripheral blood mononuclear cells, taken before stem cell transplant. This clonotype originated in a man between 60 and 70 years old with myelodysplastic syndrome. Some clones in this sample may be carry-over from other donors' samples. CDR3: CASSQDLIGVGYGYTF. CDR3 bases: TGCGCCAGCAGCCAAGATCTGATCGGGGTCGGCTATGGCTACACCTTC.